This T cell receptor (beta chain) was sequenced for a study of CD8+ T cells in alopecia areata. Study-level information: Those treated were given oral tofacitinib at 5 to 10 mg twice daily.

Study outcomes and limitations: Relative to mice, TCR sharing across patients was less clear, a difference possibly HLA-related. Significant decreases in scalp clonality and expanded CD8+ clones followed tofacitinib treatment. Clonality exceeded that of normal scalp in lesional scalp, most notably in alopecia totalis/universalis.

The authors extracted RNA and reverse transcribed it into cDNA as the sequencing template. Data came from immunoSEQ multiplex PCR; TCRdb stores just in-frame clones and leaves some out. This repertoire shows about 210,000 clones, less than 65% found once; its top ten account for 4.2%. Germline V gene lookup returns CDR1 SEHNR and CDR2 FQNEAQ (reference sequence). V was cut by 3 bases and J by 4 bases, with 10 bases left in between. CDR3 length: 15 amino acids. Treatment of the sample: oral pan-JAK inhibitor, 5-10 mg twice daily. A remark on this clone: What it recognizes is unknown.

Here the sequenced sample was CD4+ T cells sorted from blood, taken at week 4, from a patient treated with tofacitinib. J is TRBJ2-6 and V is TRBV7-9; tentatively, D is TRBD2 (5 bases). The sequence was obtained from a human donor with alopecia areata. DNA of the CDR3: TGTGCCAGCAGCTTTCGAGGGTCCGGGGCCAACGTCCTGACTTTC. Its protein is CASSFRGSGANVLTF. Supplemented by reference TRBV7-9 and TRBJ2-6, the full variable domain reads DTGVSQNPRHKITKRGQNVTFRCDPISEHNRLYWYRQTLGQGPEFLTYFQNEAQLEKSRLLSDRFSAERPKGSFSTLEIQRTEQGDSAMYLCASSFRGSGANVLTFGAGSRLTVL.